Listed below are T cell receptor beta chains from one sample, sequenced in a study of Japanese encephalitis immunity and Zika vaccine responses. MiXCR, applied by TCRdb to the 5' RACE reads, yields one record per CDR3 protein. Of about 210 distinct CDR3 sequences listed, about 2.8% are singletons. Sequencing used antigen-activated CD8+ T cells from blood, cultured, obtained during a Zika inactivated vaccine study. The receptors derive from an adult man who received an inactivated Zika virus vaccine. Both conserved end residues are part of each CDR3. D genes are given only for firm matches. Size is omitted from some rows. Given values are once, few, many or a class for expanded clones.

J,size,D,V,DNA,CDR3
TRBJ1-1,large,.,TRBV4-3,TGCGCCAGCAGCCAAGAGGGGCAGTCGAACACTGAAGCTTTCTTT,CASSQEGQSNTEAFF
TRBJ2-5,large,.,TRBV4-1,TGCGCCAGCAGCCAGGGGGACACTCACGTTAAACAGACCCAGTACTTC,CASSQGDTHVKQTQYF
TRBJ2-1,large,TRBD1,TRBV20-1,TGCAGTGCTGTCACAGGGGTGCTTTACAATGAGCAGTTCTTC,CSAVTGVLYNEQFF
TRBJ2-1,large,.,TRBV27,TGTGCCAGCAGTCCCTCTGGCAGAAACAATGAGCAGTTCTTC,CASSPSGRNNEQFF
TRBJ2-7,large,.,TRBV4-3,TGCGCCAGCAGCCAGGCAGAATCCTACGAGCAGTACTTC,CASSQAESYEQYF
TRBJ1-1,large,.,TRBV4-3,TGCGCCAGCAGCGAACGGACATGGGGGGGGCACACTGAAGCTTTCTTT,CASSERTWGGHTEAFF
TRBJ1-1,large,.,TRBV4-3,TGCGCCAGCAGCCAAGGGGGGTACACTGAAGCTTTCTTT,CASSQGGYTEAFF
TRBJ2-2,large,TRBD1,TRBV4-3,TGCGCCAGCAGCTCATGGACAGGTGGAACCGGGGAGCTGTTTTTT,CASSSWTGGTGELFF
TRBJ1-6,large,.,TRBV6-5,TGTGCCAGCAGTTACCTCGATAATTCACCCCTCCACTTT,CASSYLDNSPLHF
TRBJ2-4,large,.,TRBV4-3,TGCGCCAGCAGCCTCTTTTCGGGACCGGAGAACATTCAGTACTTC,CASSLFSGPENIQYF
TRBJ2-7,large,TRBD1,TRBV4-3,TGCGCCAGCAGCCAAGGGGACAGAGGAACCTACGAGCAGTACTTC,CASSQGDRGTYEQYF
TRBJ2-1,.,TRBD2,TRBV14,TGTGCCAGCAGCCGCGGACTAGCGTTCTACAATGAGCAGTTCTTC,CASSRGLAFYNEQFF
TRBJ1-1,large,.,TRBV4-3,TGCGCCAGCAGCCAAGTGGAGGGAGTCACTGAAGCTTTCTTT,CASSQVEGVTEAFF
TRBJ2-2,hyperexpanded,.,TRBV4-3,TGCGCCAGCAGCCAGAGGGGGACCATCCCCGGGGAGCTGTTTTTT,CASSQRGTIPGELFF
TRBJ1-1,large,.,TRBV4-3,TGCGCCAGCAGCCAAGTCGGACGTCCGAACACTGAAGCTTTCTTT,CASSQVGRPNTEAFF
TRBJ1-2,large,.,TRBV4-3,TGCGCCAGCAGCCAAGGCGATGGCTACACCTTC,CASSQGDGYTF
TRBJ1-1,hyperexpanded,.,TRBV4-3,TGCGCCAGCAGCCTGACCGGAACCTTGCCGAGTGCTTTCTTT,CASSLTGTLPSAFF
TRBJ1-1,large,.,TRBV4-3,TGCGCCAGCAGCCAAGATCAGGGAAGGAACACTGAAGCTTTCTTT,CASSQDQGRNTEAFF
TRBJ1-1,large,.,TRBV4-3,TGCGCCAGCAGCCAAAGAGGGGCGCCTGGGTACGCTGAAGCTTTCTTT,CASSQRGAPGYAEAFF
TRBJ2-3,once,TRBD1,TRBV6-5,TGTGCCAGCAGCTCCTATCAGGGGGCAGGGCGCGGGGATACGCAGTATTTT,CASSSYQGAGRGDTQYF
TRBJ2-2,medium-sized,.,TRBV4-3,TGCGCCAGCAGCCACTTGACCGGGGAGCTGTTTTTT,CASSHLTGELFF
TRBJ1-5,large,.,TRBV27,TGTGCCAGCAGTTTTTTAGGGTCGGATCAGCCCCAGCATTTT,CASSFLGSDQPQHF
TRBJ2-5,large,.,TRBV12-3/TRBV12-4,TGTGCCAGCAGTTCACAAGGGCGGGAGACCCAGTACTTC,CASSSQGRETQYF
TRBJ2-1,large,TRBD1,TRBV4-3,TGCGCCAGCGGCGTCTTAGGACAGGGAAACAATGAGCAGTTCTTC,CASGVLGQGNNEQFF
TRBJ2-5,large,.,TRBV4-3,TGCGCCAGCAGCCAAACGGGGGAGACCCAGTACTTC,CASSQTGETQYF
TRBJ2-1,.,.,TRBV28,TGTGCCAGCCGCCCAGGAGGGGTTGAGCAGTTCTTC,CASRPGGVEQFF
TRBJ1-2,.,.,TRBV4-3,TGCGCCAGCAGCCAAGAGGACGCATATGGCTACACCTTC,CASSQEDAYGYTF
TRBJ1-1,few,.,TRBV4-1,TGCGCCAGCAGCCGTCGAGAAATGGACAGCGGGAACACTGAAGCTTTCTTT,CASSRREMDSGNTEAFF
TRBJ2-5,medium-sized,TRBD2,TRBV7-9,TGTGCCAGCAACTACCCGGGGGGGGGCCAAGAGACCCAGTACTTC,CASNYPGGGQETQYF
TRBJ1-1,large,.,TRBV4-3,TGCGCCAGCAGTCTGACCGATAGGGGTAACACTGAAGCTTTCTTT,CASSLTDRGNTEAFF
TRBJ2-3,medium-sized,.,TRBV27,TGTGCCAGCAGGCCGACATTTAGCACAGATACGCAGTATTTT,CASRPTFSTDTQYF
TRBJ2-5,medium-sized,.,TRBV5-1,TGCGCCAGCAGCTTGGGCCGGAACAACCAAGAGACCCAGTACTTC,CASSLGRNNQETQYF
TRBJ1-6,medium-sized,.,TRBV20-1,TGCAGTGCCACTAAGGTGGGGTATTCACCCCTCCACTTT,CSATKVGYSPLHF
TRBJ1-4,.,.,TRBV4-3,TGCGCCAGCAGCCAACTGGGGGGGGACGGTGAAAAACTGTTTTTT,CASSQLGGDGEKLFF
TRBJ2-7,few,.,TRBV20-1,TGCAGTGCCACCAACCTACACGACTCCTACGAGCAGTACTTC,CSATNLHDSYEQYF
TRBJ2-1,large,.,TRBV2,TGTGCCAGCACCTCAGGGTGGGGCGGGGAGTACAATGAGCAGTTCTTC,CASTSGWGGEYNEQFF
TRBJ2-3,large,.,TRBV9,TGTGCCAGCAGCGCCTCGGGATCCAACACAGATACGCAGTATTTT,CASSASGSNTDTQYF
TRBJ1-1,medium-sized,.,TRBV4-1,TGCGCCAGCAGCCAAGTGGCCGGGAGCACTGAAGCTTTCTTT,CASSQVAGSTEAFF
TRBJ1-2,large,.,TRBV28,TGTGCCAGCAGTTTACCCGACAGCCTCTTCTATGGCTACACCTTC,CASSLPDSLFYGYTF
TRBJ2-7,large,TRBD1,TRBV30,TGTGCCTGGAGTGGGGACAGGGGGTCCTACGAGCAGTACTTC,CAWSGDRGSYEQYF
TRBJ2-2,.,.,TRBV2,TGTGCCAGCAGTGCAACGATAGAAAACACCGGGGAGCTGTTTTTT,CASSATIENTGELFF
TRBJ2-1,large,.,TRBV4-3,TGCGCCAGCAGCCAAATTGCGGAAATTTACAATGAGCAGTTCTTC,CASSQIAEIYNEQFF
TRBJ2-1,large,.,TRBV20-1,TGCAGTGCTAGAGATCAATACAGATACAATGAGCAGTTCTTC,CSARDQYRYNEQFF
TRBJ1-1,large,.,TRBV4-3,TGCGCCAGCAGCCTCCGGGAGCCGAACACTGAAGCTTTCTTT,CASSLREPNTEAFF